One sample yielded the 30 T cell receptor beta chains listed below, sequenced in a study of shared clonotypes between healthy human individuals. Repertoires were generated with immunoSEQ multiplex PCR, while TCRdb's copy carries only in-frame clones and drops some. This table has roughly 1,500,000 clones, less than 99% appearing once. The sequenced sample consisted of naive CD4+ T cells sorted from blood. Subset denoted: CD45RA+ positively selected. The receptors here all came from a young man in good health.

The chain joins TRBV10-3 to TRBJ2-7, with a tentative D call TRBD2 (6 bases). The germline gives CDR1 ENHRY, CDR2 SYGVKD. V dropped 6 bases and J dropped 1 base, with 10 bases sitting between them. The CDR3 extends over 13 amino acids. The CDR3 nucleotides are TGTGCCATCAGGCAGGGACTGTCCTACGAGCAGTACTTC. It encodes CAIRQGLSYEQYF.

The chain links TRBV25-1 to TRBJ2-7; 9 bases line up with TRBD1. Trimming at V came to 8 bases and at J to 3 bases, leaving 5 bases not matched to a gene. CDR3 length: 13 amino acids. Germline V gives CDR1 MGHDK, CDR2 SYGVNS. CDR3 in DNA: TGTGCCAGCGCTCCGGGACAGGGCTACGAGCAGTACTTC. Translated: CASAPGQGYEQYF.

As concerns this clone: This sample also contains other DNA sequences that code for the same CDR3. The rearrangement links TRBV19 to TRBJ2-3, with 13 nucleotides matching TRBD2. The length of the CDR3 is 16 residues. The V gene end was trimmed by 3 bases and the J gene end by 0 bases; junction bases not matched to a gene: 0. CDR1 is LNHDA, CDR2 SQIVND, per germline (reference sequence). The CDR3, as DNA: TGTGCCAGTAGTATGGGACTAGCGGGGAGCACAGATACGCAGTATTTT. Translated, it gives CASSMGLAGSTDTQYF.

Worth noting for this clone: Germline and junction disagree at one end, which may indicate a read error. The chain employs TRBV5-1 and TRBJ2-7; 13 positions match TRBD2. Germline V gene sequence: CDR1 SGHRS, CDR2 YFSETQ. The CDR3 loop spans 14 amino acids. The DNA for the CDR3 is TGCGCCAGCAGCCCCGGGACTAGCGGGACCGGGGCTGGCTTC. It codes for CASSPGTSGTGAGF.

The chain carries TRBV20-1 and TRBJ2-1; D is possibly TRBD2 (6 bases). Trimming left V 7 bases short and J 8 bases short, with 9 bases between. CDR1 DFQATT and CDR2 SNEGSKA come from the germline V gene (reference sequence). The CDR3 totals 10 residues. This chain's CDR3 is CSGGVHEQFF. The CDR3 region has the DNA TGCAGTGGGGGGGTCCATGAGCAGTTCTTC.

CDR3 nucleotide sequence: TGTGCCAGCAGCAGAGTAGGAGGGAGAGGGAATGAGCAGTTCTTC. Amino acids: CASSRVGGRGNEQFF. V and J are TRBV5-5 and TRBJ2-1; possibly TRBD2 for D (6 bases). The germline V gene has CDR1 SGHKS and CDR2 YYEKEE (reference sequence). The CDR3 contains 15 residues. V was trimmed by 4 bases and J by 7 bases, leaving 18 bases between them.

V gene TRBV9 combines with J gene TRBJ2-1; TRBD1 matches 11 bases. Trimming removed 7 bases from V and 7 bases from J; junction bases left unmatched: 7. This CDR3 has 14 amino acids. Germline-derived CDR1 and CDR2 are SGDLS and YYNGEE. This CDR3 is CASSAGTGGNEQFF. CDR3 DNA sequence: TGTGCCAGCTCTGCCGGGACAGGGGGTAATGAGCAGTTCTTC.

The genes are TRBV7-2 and TRBJ2-5; D gene unclear. The V end lost 5 bases, the J end lost 2 bases, and 12 bases lay between the germline ends. CDR1 and CDR2 (germline): SGHTA, FQGNSA. The CDR3 extends over 14 amino acids. Here the CDR3 reads CASSGLGHQETQYF. The DNA of the CDR3 is TGTGCCAGCAGCGGCCTTGGCCATCAAGAGACCCAGTACTTC.

The J gene is TRBJ2-1, the V gene TRBV25-1; tentative D call: TRBD1 (5 bases). Trimming pared 4 bases from V and 4 bases from J, leaving 14 bases between. Germline assignment: CDR1 MGHDK and CDR2 SYGVNS. This CDR3 has 15 amino acids. The CDR3 sequence: CASSAFGAQYNEQFF. CDR3 DNA sequence: TGTGCCAGCAGTGCCTTTGGGGCTCAGTACAATGAGCAGTTCTTC. Full variable domain (missing parts from reference TRBV25-1 and TRBJ2-1): EADIYQTPRYLVIGTGKKITLECSQTMGHDKMYWYQQDPGMELHLIHYSYGVNSTEKGDLSSESTVSRIRTEHFPLTLESARPSHTSQYLCASSAFGAQYNEQFFGPGTRLTVL.

The chain is built from TRBV5-4 and TRBJ2-3, with 8 bases fitting TRBD2. The trim removed 4 bases at V and 0 bases at J, leaving 4 bases unmatched. This CDR3 contains 15 residues. Germline CDR1 SGHNT, CDR2 YYREEE (reference sequence). CDR3: CASSTSGQSTDTQYF. The CDR3 nucleotides are TGTGCCAGCAGCACTAGCGGACAGAGCACAGATACGCAGTATTTT.

V usage is TRBV6-1 and J usage is TRBJ2-5, with unresolved D. The V gene's germline CDR1 is MNHNS and CDR2 SASEGT. V lost 4 bases and J lost 2, with 14 bases in between. CDR3 length: 15 residues. The chain's CDR3 is CASSVATQSQETQYF. DNA for the CDR3: TGTGCCAGCAGTGTAGCCACGCAATCACAAGAGACCCAGTACTTC.

V is TRBV5-6 and J is TRBJ2-1; D ambiguous. Germline lookup yields CDR1 SGHDT and CDR2 YYEEEE. V was trimmed by 0 bases and J by 7 bases, leaving 17 bases between them. CDR3 length: 16 residues. The CDR3 reads CASSLAPVHFKNEQFF. In nucleotides, the CDR3 is TGTGCCAGCAGCTTGGCACCGGTTCACTTTAAGAATGAGCAGTTCTTC.

The V and J genes are TRBV15 and TRBJ2-1; TRBD1 matches 9 bases. Unmatched junction bases numbered 19, after V lost 4 bases and J lost 9 bases. There are 18 residues in the CDR3. Germline V CDR1 and CDR2: LNHNV, YYDKDF (reference sequence). The CDR3 sequence: CATSKSPPGSDRGGEQFF. The CDR3 DNA follows: TGTGCCACCAGCAAATCTCCCCCCGGGAGCGACAGGGGGGGTGAGCAGTTCTTC.

As for this clone: This specimen includes other DNA sequences encoding the same CDR3. The V and J genes are TRBV6-1 and TRBJ2-7; D unclear. Germline V gene data show CDR1 as MNHNS and CDR2 as SASEGT. The CDR3 totals 14 residues. V was clipped by 2 bases and J by 0 bases, with 8 bases between them. CDR3 region: CASSEQVASYEQYF. DNA of the CDR3: TGTGCCAGCAGTGAACAGGTGGCCTCCTACGAGCAGTACTTC.

V gene TRBV6-1 combines with J gene TRBJ1-5; D unclear. The germline gives CDR1 MNHNS, CDR2 SASEGT. The ends were cut back, 10 bases at V and 3 bases at J, with 19 bases in the middle. The length of the CDR3 is 15 residues. CDR3 amino acids: CATEEAGLFNQPQHF. The CDR3 coding sequence is TGTGCCACTGAGGAGGCTGGGCTCTTCAATCAGCCCCAGCATTTT.

This chain uses TRBV7-2 with TRBJ1-2; 7 nucleotides line up with TRBD1. CDR3 length equals 14 residues. V shed 5 bases and J 5 bases; nucleotides not matched to a gene: 8. Germline V gives CDR1 SGHTA, CDR2 FQGNSA. The CDR3 region is CASSQRGQSYGYTF. CDR3 DNA sequence: TGTGCCAGCAGCCAGAGGGGACAGTCTTATGGCTACACCTTC.

V usage is TRBV19 and J usage is TRBJ1-5, with D perhaps TRBD1 (5 bases). This CDR3 spans 15 amino acids. Germline CDR1 and CDR2: LNHDA and SQIVND (reference sequence). V dropped 4 bases and J dropped 4 bases, with 14 bases sitting between them. Here the CDR3 reads CASSRGNRGNQPQHF. DNA for the CDR3: TGTGCCAGTAGTAGGGGGAACCGGGGAAATCAGCCCCAGCATTTT.

This sequence joins TRBV7-9 and TRBJ2-5, with a possible D match to TRBD2 (5 bases). The CDR3 extends over 12 amino acids. The germline CDR1 and CDR2 sequences are SEHNR and FQNEAQ (reference sequence). Trimming shortened V by 5 bases and J by 5 bases, and 9 bases separated the two germline ends. CDR3 sequence: CASSPQRETQYF. In nucleotides, the CDR3 is TGTGCCAGCAGCCCCCAGCGGGAGACCCAGTACTTC.

The chain has TRBV9 and TRBJ2-2; D unresolved. The CDR3 spans 13 residues. CDR1 SGDLS and CDR2 YYNGEE come from the germline V gene. V lost 6 bases, J lost 4 bases, and 10 bases lay in between. The CDR3 DNA is TGTGCCAGCAAAGCGTTGGGCACCGGGGAGCTGTTTTTT. Its translation: CASKALGTGELFF. Full variable domain (remainder filled in from reference TRBV9 and TRBJ2-2): DSGVTQTPKHLITATGQRVTLRCSPRSGDLSVYWYQQSLDQGLQFLIQYYNGEERAKGNILERFSAQQFPDLHSELNLSSLELGDSALYFCASKALGTGELFFGEGSRLTVL.

This sequence joins TRBV7-3 and TRBJ2-3; D may be TRBD1 or TRBD2 (5 bases each). Trimming took 4 bases from V and 7 from J, leaving 15 bases between them. The CDR3 spans 14 residues. Germline V gene lookup returns CDR1 SGHTA and CDR2 FQGTGA. In DNA, the CDR3 is TGTGCCAGCAGCTACCGTGGGGGTACGAATACGCAGTATTTT. Its translation: CASSYRGGTNTQYF.

V usage is TRBV6-1 and J usage is TRBJ2-2; D is unclear. Germline CDR1 reads MNHNS; CDR2 reads SASEGT. This CDR3 comprises 14 residues. Trimming took off 6 bases at V and 4 bases at J, with 12 bases between the two ends. This CDR3 is CASRRISGTGELFF. The CDR3 DNA sequence: TGTGCCAGCAGGAGGATATCGGGCACCGGGGAGCTGTTTTTT.

This clone was counted once. The chain combines TRBV14 with TRBJ1-5, with D possibly being TRBD1 (5 bases). This CDR3 spans 15 amino acids. V lost 4 bases and J lost 1, with 11 bases in between. The germline V gene has CDR1 SGHDN and CDR2 FVKESK. The DNA for the CDR3 is TGTGCCAGCAGCCGGGGCCCGGGGAGCAATCAGCCCCAGCATTTT. This sequence encodes CASSRGPGSNQPQHF.

The V call is TRBV10-3, the J call TRBJ2-1; D ambiguous. Germline V lookup: CDR1 ENHRY, CDR2 SYGVKD. The CDR3 has 16 residues. V lost 0 bases and J 2 bases, leaving 11 bases between the germline ends. Written as DNA, the CDR3 is TGTGCCATCAGTGAGTCGATTCCGGGCACCTACAATGAGCAGTTCTTC. Residues: CAISESIPGTYNEQFF.

The V gene is TRBV18, the J gene TRBJ1-3; D not certain. Germline assignment: CDR1 KGHSH and CDR2 LQKENI. Between the trimmed V and J ends, which lost 2 bases and 1 base, there was a span of 12 bases. CDR3 length equals 16 residues. The CDR3 nucleotides are TGTGCCAGCTCACCAAATCTAGCAGTTTCTGGAAACACCATATATTTT. Encoded protein: CASSPNLAVSGNTIYF.

The chain carries TRBV5-4 and TRBJ2-5; 16 bases agree with TRBD2. There are 18 residues in the CDR3. J was trimmed by 5 bases and V by 0 bases; bases with no gene match: 7. Germline-derived CDR1 and CDR2 are SGHNT and YYREEE (reference sequence). CDR3 amino acids: CASSLGGTSGRDSETQYF. CDR3 in DNA: TGTGCCAGCAGCTTGGGGGGGACTAGCGGGAGGGATAGTGAGACCCAGTACTTC.

The V call is TRBV6-1, the J call TRBJ1-2; D uncertain. V gave up 0 bases and J gave up 1 base, with 6 bases separating them. This CDR3 is 14 amino acids long. The V gene's germline CDR1 is MNHNS and CDR2 SASEGT. The CDR3 loop reads CASSEAWVNYGYTF. The CDR3 DNA reads TGTGCCAGCAGTGAAGCCTGGGTTAACTATGGCTACACCTTC.

The rearrangement joins TRBV4-1 to TRBJ2-5, with D unresolved. Germline-derived CDR1 and CDR2 are MGHRA and YSYEKL. V was pared by 1 base and J by 4 bases, with 10 bases between. The CDR3 loop spans 14 amino acids. CDR3 amino acids: CASSQGVLGETQYF. CDR3 coding DNA: TGCGCCAGCAGCCAAGGGGTCCTGGGAGAGACCCAGTACTTC.

The chain combines TRBV10-3 with TRBJ2-3, with D tentatively TRBD1 or TRBD2 (5 bases each). The CDR3 has 14 amino acids. The germline V gene has CDR1 ENHRY and CDR2 SYGVKD. The V and J ends lost 11 bases and 8 bases respectively, with 23 bases between them. The DNA for the CDR3 is TGTGCCTTGGAGCCGGGACGGGCATCAGGTACGCAGTATTTT. Its protein product is CALEPGRASGTQYF.

The chain uses TRBV28 and TRBJ1-1; D gene unclear. The V end lost 7 bases, the J end lost 1 base, and 4 bases lay between the germline ends. In germline, CDR1 is MDHEN, CDR2 SYDVKM. The CDR3 runs to 11 residues. The CDR3 DNA follows: TGTGCCAGCAAAGAGAACACTGAAGCTTTCTTT. It translates to CASKENTEAFF.

This chain connects TRBV6-1 to TRBJ1-1; D is possibly TRBD1 (6 bases). Germline V gene sequence: CDR1 MNHNS, CDR2 SASEGT. The CDR3 is 16 amino acids. V was pared by 4 bases and J by 11 bases, with 26 bases between. CDR3 protein: CASSGLTGTQHRRAFF. CDR3 coding DNA: TGTGCCAGCAGTGGCCTTACAGGGACCCAACACCGTCGGGCTTTCTTT.